Presented here are 5 T cell receptor beta chains from one specimen sequenced in a study of blood T cell repertoires in COVID-19. The repertoire was sequenced with immunoSEQ multiplex PCR; TCRdb's copy has only in-frame clones and lacks some. The top ten hold roughly 2.7% of the sample, which has about 100,000 clones, about 86% seen once. The sequencing input was PBMCs or T cells enriched from blood (not recorded which). These receptors were obtained from a woman in her forties or fifties who had recovered from COVID-19.

The J gene is TRBJ1-5, the V gene TRBV11-2; no definite D call. Trimming stripped 3 bases from V and 7 bases from J, with 7 bases between. CDR1 and CDR2 from the germline V gene are SGHAT and FQNNGV. This CDR3 has 12 amino acids. The CDR3 is CASSFTGQPQHF. CDR3 in DNA: TGTGCCAGCAGCTTTACGGGGCAGCCCCAGCATTTT.

The chain employs TRBV4-1 and TRBJ1-6; 7 nucleotides match TRBD1. Germline-derived CDR1 and CDR2 are MGHRA and YSYEKL. The junction had 3 bases not matched to a gene; V was cut back by 4 bases and J by 6 bases. The CDR3 length is 14 residues. The CDR3 DNA reads TGCGCCAGCAGCCGAGGGGACAGTAATTCACCCCTCCACTTT. This codes for CASSRGDSNSPLHF.

V and J are TRBV5-1 and TRBJ1-6, with 8 nucleotides matching TRBD1. Germline CDR1 is SGHRS and CDR2 is YFSETQ. The V gene end was trimmed by 4 bases and the J gene end by 7 bases; junction bases not matched to a gene: 7. The CDR3 contains 15 residues. The CDR3 nucleotides are TGCGCCAGCAGCACAGGGGGATTGGACAATTCACCCCTCCACTTT. Translating it yields CASSTGGLDNSPLHF.

The chain joins TRBV3-1 (or the pseudogene TRBV3-2) to TRBJ1-3; TRBD1 is a possible D gene (6 bases). The V gene's germline CDR1 is LGHDT and CDR2 YNNKEL (reference sequence). The ends were cut back, 4 bases at V and 0 bases at J, with 22 bases in the middle. The CDR3 length is 19 residues. In DNA form, the CDR3 reads TGTGCCAGCAGCCCCTCCACCCCATTGACAGGTACCTCTGGAAACACCATATATTTT. Translation: CASSPSTPLTGTSGNTIYF.

The chain joins TRBV2 to TRBJ1-4, with a weak D call TRBD1 (5 bases). Trimming removed 6 bases at V and 5 bases at J, with 16 bases between. CDR3 length: 15 amino acids. Looked up from germline, CDR1 is SNHLY and CDR2 is FYNNEI. CDR3 sequence reads: CASRPTGTANEKLFF. The CDR3 DNA reads as TGTGCCAGCAGACCCACGGGGACTGCAAATGAAAAACTGTTTTTT.